The T cell receptor beta chain described here comes from a study of T-cell memory formation after mild COVID-19. Background on the study: TCR clusters mostly belonged to single donors. Points from the study as a whole: There was a balanced CD4/CD8 profile in clones contracting day 15 to 85, and later expanders leaned CD4+.

TCRdb passed the 5' RACE reads through MiXCR, listing each CDR3 protein once. The sample lists about 440,000 distinct CDR3 sequences, 15% to 25% occurring once. This clonotype was found a few times. What it recognizes is unknown. The CDR3 consists of 12 residues. Germline CDR1 reads SGHDT; CDR2 reads YYEEEE. V was cut by 2 bases and J by 3 bases, with 6 bases left in between. The chain has TRBV5-6 and TRBJ2-7; no clear D gene. This receptor was identified in an adult woman who had mild COVID-19 (a few samples of this study predate the infection). Cell type and time point are not known. Sequencing input: PBMCs or a T cell subset sorted from them (not recorded which). DNA of the CDR3: TGTGCCAGCAGCTTCCTCCACTACGAGCAGTACTTC. Translated, it gives CASSFLHYEQYF.